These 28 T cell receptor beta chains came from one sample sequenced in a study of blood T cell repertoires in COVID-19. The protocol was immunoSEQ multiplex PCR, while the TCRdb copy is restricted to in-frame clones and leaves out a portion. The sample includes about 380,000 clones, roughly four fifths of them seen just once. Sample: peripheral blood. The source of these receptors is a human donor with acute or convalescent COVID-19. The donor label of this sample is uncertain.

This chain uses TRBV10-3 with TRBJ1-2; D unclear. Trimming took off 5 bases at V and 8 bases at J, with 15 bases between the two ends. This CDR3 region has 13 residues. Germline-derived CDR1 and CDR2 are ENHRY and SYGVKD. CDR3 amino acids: CAISRQLNEGYTF. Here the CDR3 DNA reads TGTGCCATCAGTAGACAACTGAATGAGGGCTACACCTTC.

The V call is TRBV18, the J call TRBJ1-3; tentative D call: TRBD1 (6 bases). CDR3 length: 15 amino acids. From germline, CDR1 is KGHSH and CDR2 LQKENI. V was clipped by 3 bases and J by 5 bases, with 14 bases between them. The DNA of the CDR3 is TGTGCCAGCTCACCTGCTACAGGGATAAGAAACACCATATATTTT. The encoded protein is CASSPATGIRNTIYF.

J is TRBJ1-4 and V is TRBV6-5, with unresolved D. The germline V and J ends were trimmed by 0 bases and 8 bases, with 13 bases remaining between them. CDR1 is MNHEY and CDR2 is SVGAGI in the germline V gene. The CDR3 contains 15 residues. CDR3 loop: CASSYSRAPAEKLFF. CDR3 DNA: TGTGCCAGCAGTTACTCGAGGGCCCCGGCCGAAAAACTGTTTTTT.

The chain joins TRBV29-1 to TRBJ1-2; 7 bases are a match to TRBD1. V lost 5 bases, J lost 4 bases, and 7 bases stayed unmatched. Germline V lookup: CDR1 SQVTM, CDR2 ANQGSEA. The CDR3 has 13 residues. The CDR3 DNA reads TGCAGCGTTTTACAGGGGTTTATCTATGGCTACACCTTC. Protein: CSVLQGFIYGYTF.

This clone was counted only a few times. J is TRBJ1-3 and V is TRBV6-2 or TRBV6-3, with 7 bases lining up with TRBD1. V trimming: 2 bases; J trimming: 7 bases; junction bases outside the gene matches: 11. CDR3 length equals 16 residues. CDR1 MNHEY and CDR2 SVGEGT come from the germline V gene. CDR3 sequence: CASSYEGRQGRNTIYF. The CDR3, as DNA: TGTGCCAGCAGTTACGAGGGCCGACAGGGCCGGAACACCATATATTTT.

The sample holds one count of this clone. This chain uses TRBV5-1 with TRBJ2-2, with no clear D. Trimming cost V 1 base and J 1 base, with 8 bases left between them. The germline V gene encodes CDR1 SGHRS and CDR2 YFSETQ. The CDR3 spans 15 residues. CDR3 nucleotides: TGCGCCAGCAGCTTGAGCACGGGGAACACCGGGGAGCTGTTTTTT. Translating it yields CASSLSTGNTGELFF.

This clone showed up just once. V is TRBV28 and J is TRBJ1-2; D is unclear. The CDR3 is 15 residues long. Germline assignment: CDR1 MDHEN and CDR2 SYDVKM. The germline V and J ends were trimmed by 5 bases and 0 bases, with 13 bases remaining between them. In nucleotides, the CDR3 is TGTGCCAGCAGTCCCCGGGAGGGTCCTAACTATGGCTACACCTTC. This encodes CASSPREGPNYGYTF.

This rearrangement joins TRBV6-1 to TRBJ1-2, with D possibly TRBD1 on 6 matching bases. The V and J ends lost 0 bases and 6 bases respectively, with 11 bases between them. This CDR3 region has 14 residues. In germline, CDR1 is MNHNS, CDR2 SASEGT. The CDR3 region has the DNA TGTGCCAGCAGTGAAGCCATGCACAGGGATGGCTACACCTTC. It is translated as CASSEAMHRDGYTF.

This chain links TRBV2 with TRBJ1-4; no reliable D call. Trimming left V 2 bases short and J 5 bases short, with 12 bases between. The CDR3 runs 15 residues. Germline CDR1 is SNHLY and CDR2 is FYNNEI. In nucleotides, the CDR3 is TGTGCCAGCAGTGAATACAACAGTCGGAATGAAAAACTGTTTTTT. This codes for CASSEYNSRNEKLFF.

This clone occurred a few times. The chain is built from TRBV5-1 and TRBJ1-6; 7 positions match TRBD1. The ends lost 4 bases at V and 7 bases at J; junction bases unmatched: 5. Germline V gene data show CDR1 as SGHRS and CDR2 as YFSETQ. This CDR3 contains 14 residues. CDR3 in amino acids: CASSQGTENSPLHF. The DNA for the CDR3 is TGCGCCAGCAGCCAAGGGACAGAAAATTCACCCCTCCACTTT.

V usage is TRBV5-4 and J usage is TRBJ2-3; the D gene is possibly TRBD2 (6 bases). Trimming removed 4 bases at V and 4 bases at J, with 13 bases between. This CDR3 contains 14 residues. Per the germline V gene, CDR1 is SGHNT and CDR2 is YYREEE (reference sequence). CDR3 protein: CASSPTSWADTQYF. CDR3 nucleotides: TGTGCCAGCAGCCCAACTAGCTGGGCAGATACGCAGTATTTT. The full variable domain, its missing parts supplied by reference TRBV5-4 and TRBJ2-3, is ETGVTQSPTHLIKTRGQQVTLRCSSQSGHNTVSWYQQALGQGPQFIFQYYREEENGRGNFPPRFSGLQFPNYSSELNVNALELDDSALYLCASSPTSWADTQYFGPGTRLTVL.

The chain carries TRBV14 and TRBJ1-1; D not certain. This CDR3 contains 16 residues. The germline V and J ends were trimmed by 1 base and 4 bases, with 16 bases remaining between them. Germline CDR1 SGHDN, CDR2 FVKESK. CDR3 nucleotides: TGTGCCAGCAGCCAAGTCGCAGCAGGCGAACGCACTGAAGCTTTCTTT. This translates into CASSQVAAGERTEAFF.

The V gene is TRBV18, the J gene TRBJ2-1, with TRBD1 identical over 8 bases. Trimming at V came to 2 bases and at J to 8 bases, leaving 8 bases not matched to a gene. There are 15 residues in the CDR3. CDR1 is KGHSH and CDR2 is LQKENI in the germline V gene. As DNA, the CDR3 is TGTGCCAGCTCACCATATACAGGGGGATCGGATGAGCAGTTCTTC. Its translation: CASSPYTGGSDEQFF.

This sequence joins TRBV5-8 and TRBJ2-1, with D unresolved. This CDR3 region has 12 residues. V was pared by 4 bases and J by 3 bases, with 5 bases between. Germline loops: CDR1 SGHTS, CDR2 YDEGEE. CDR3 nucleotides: TGTGCCAGCAGCCTAGACTACAATGAGCAGTTCTTC. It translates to CASSLDYNEQFF.

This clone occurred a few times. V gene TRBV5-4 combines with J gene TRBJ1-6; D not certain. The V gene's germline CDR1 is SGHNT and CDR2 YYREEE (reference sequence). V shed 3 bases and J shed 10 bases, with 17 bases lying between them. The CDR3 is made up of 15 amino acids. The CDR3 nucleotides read TGTGCCAGCAGCTCGAACCGCGGGATAAGGTCACCCCTCCACTTT. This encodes CASSSNRGIRSPLHF.

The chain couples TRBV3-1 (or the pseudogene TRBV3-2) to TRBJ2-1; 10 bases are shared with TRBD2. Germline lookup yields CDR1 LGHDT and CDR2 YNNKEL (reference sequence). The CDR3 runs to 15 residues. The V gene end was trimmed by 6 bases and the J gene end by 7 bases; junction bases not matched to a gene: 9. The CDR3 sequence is CASSLAGAAPNEQFF. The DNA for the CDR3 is TGTGCCAGCAGTCTAGCGGGGGCCGCCCCAAATGAGCAGTTCTTC.

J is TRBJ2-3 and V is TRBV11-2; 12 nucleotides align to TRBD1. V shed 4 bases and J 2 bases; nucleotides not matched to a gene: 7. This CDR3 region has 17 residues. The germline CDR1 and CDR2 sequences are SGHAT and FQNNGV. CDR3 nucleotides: TGTGCCAGCAGCTACCAAGGGACAGGGGGCGTCACAGATACGCAGTATTTT. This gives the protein CASSYQGTGGVTDTQYF.

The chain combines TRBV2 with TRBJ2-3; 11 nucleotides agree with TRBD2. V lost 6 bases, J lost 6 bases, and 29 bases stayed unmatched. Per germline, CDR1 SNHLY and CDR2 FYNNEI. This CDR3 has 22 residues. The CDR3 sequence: CASRRLAGLPSLAKGFGDTQYF. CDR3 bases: TGTGCCAGCAGACGACTAGCGGGGCTCCCCAGTCTGGCAAAGGGCTTCGGCGATACGCAGTATTTT.

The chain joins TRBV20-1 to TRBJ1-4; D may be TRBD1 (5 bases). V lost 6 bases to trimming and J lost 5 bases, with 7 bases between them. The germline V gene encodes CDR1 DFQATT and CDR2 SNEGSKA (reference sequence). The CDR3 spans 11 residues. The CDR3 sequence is CSAAGNEKLFF. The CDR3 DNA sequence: TGCAGTGCCGCAGGGAATGAAAAACTGTTTTTT.

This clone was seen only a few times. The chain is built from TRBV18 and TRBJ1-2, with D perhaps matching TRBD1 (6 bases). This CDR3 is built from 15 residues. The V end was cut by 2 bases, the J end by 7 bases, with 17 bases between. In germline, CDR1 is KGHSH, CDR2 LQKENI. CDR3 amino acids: CASSPGQGLFPGYTF. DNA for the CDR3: TGTGCCAGCTCACCAGGGCAGGGGCTCTTCCCTGGCTACACCTTC.

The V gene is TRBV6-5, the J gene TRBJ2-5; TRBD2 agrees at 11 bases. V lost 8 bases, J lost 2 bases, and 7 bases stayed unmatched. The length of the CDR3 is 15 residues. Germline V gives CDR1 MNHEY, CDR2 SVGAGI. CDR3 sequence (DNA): TGTGCCAGCTTTCCCGGGACTAGCGGACAAGAGACCCAGTACTTC. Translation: CASFPGTSGQETQYF.

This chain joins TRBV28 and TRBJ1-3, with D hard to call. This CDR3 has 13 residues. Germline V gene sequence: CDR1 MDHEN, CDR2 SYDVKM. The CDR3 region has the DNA TGTGCTACTAGGGTTAGTTCTGGAAACACCATATATTTT. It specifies CATRVSSGNTIYF.

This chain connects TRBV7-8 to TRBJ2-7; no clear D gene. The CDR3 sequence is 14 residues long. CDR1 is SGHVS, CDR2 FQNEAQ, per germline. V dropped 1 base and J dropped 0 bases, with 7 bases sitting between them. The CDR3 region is CASSLGGLSYEQYF. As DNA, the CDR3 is TGTGCCAGCAGCTTAGGAGGCCTCTCCTACGAGCAGTACTTC.

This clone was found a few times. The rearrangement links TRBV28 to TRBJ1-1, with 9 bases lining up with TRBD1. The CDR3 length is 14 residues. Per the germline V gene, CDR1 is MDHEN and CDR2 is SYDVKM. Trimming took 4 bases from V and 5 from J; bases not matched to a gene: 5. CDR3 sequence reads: CASSSYRGRTEAFF. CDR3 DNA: TGTGCCAGCAGTTCTTACAGGGGGCGGACTGAAGCTTTCTTT.

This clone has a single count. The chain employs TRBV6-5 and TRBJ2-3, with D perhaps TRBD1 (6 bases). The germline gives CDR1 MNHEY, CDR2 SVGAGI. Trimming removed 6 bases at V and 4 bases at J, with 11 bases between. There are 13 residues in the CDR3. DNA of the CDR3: TGTGCCAGCAGAATGACAGGATCAGATACGCAGTATTTT. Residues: CASRMTGSDTQYF.

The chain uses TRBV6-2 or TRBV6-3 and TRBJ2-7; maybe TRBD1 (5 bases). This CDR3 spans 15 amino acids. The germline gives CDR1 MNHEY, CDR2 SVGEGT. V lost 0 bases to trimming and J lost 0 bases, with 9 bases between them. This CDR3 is CASSYSRQSSYEQYF. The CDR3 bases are TGTGCCAGCAGTTACTCCCGACAGAGCTCCTACGAGCAGTACTTC.

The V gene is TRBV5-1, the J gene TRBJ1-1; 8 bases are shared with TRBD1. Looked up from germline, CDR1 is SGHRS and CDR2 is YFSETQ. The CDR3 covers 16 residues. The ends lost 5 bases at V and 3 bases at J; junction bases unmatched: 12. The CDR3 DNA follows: TGCGCCAGCAGTCCTAAGAGGCAGACAGGGGACACTGAAGCTTTCTTT. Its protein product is CASSPKRQTGDTEAFF.

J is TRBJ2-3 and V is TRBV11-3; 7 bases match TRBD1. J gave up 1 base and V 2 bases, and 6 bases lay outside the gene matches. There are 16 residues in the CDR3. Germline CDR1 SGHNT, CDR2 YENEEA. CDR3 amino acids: CASSLSGTGGTDTQYF. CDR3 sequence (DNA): TGTGCCAGCAGCTTATCCGGTACAGGGGGCACAGATACGCAGTATTTT.